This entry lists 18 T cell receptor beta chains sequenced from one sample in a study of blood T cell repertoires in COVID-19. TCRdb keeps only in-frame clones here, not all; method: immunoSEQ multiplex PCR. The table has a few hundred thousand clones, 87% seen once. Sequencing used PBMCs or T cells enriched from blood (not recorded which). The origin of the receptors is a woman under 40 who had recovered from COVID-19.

The DNA of the CDR3 is TGTGCCAGCAGCTTCCGCCGGGGGAGCGGTACCTACGAGCAGTACTTC. Translation: CASSFRRGSGTYEQYF. The chain joins TRBV7-8 to TRBJ2-7; the D gene is possibly TRBD2 (6 bases). The CDR3 runs 16 residues. Germline V gives CDR1 SGHVS, CDR2 FQNEAQ. With 3 bases removed from V and 2 bases from J, the gap between germline ends came to 17 bases.

The CDR3 here is CASSSGQGPNTEAFF. CDR3 nucleotide sequence: TGCGCCAGCAGCAGTGGACAGGGGCCGAACACTGAAGCTTTCTTT. V gene TRBV5-1 combines with J gene TRBJ1-1; 9 positions agree with TRBD1. Germline values: CDR1 SGHRS, CDR2 YFSETQ. CDR3 length: 15 residues. Germline trimming cut 4 bases from V and 1 base from J; bases unmatched to any gene: 5.

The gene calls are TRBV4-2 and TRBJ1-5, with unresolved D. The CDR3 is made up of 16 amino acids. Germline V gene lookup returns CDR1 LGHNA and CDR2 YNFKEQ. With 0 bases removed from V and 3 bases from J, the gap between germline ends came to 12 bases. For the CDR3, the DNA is TGTGCCAGCAGCCAAGATCGGCCGGGAGACAATCAGCCCCAGCATTTT. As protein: CASSQDRPGDNQPQHF.

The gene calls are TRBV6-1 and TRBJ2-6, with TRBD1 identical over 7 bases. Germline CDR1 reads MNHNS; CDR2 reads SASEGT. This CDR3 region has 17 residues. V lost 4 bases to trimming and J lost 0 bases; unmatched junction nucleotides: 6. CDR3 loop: CASSARGSSSGANVLTF. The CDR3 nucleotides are TGTGCCAGCAGTGCCAGGGGGTCTAGCTCTGGGGCCAACGTCCTGACTTTC.

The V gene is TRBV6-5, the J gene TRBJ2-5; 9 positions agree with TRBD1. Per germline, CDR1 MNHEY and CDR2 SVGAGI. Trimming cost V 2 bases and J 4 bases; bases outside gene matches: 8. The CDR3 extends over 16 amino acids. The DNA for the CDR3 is TGTGCCAGCAGTTACGAGACAGGGGGTCTAGGAGAGACCCAGTACTTC. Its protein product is CASSYETGGLGETQYF.

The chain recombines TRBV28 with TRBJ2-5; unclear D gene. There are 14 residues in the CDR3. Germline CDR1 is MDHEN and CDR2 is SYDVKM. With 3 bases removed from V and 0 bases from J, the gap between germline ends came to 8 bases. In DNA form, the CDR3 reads TGTGCCAGCAGTTTTATTGGAGACCAAGAGACCCAGTACTTC. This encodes CASSFIGDQETQYF.

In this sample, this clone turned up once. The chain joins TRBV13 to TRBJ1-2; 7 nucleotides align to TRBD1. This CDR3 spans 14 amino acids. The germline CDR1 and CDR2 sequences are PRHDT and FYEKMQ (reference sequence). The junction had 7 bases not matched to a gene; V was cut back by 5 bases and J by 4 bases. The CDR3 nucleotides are TGTGCCAGCAGCGAACGACAGGGTGCCTATGGCTACACCTTC. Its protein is CASSERQGAYGYTF. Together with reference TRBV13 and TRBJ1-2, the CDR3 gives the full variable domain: AAGVIQSPRHLIKEKRETATLKCYPIPRHDTVYWYQQGPGQDPQFLISFYEKMQSDKGSIPDRFSAQQFSDYHSELNMSSLELGDSALYFCASSERQGAYGYTFGSGTRLTVV.

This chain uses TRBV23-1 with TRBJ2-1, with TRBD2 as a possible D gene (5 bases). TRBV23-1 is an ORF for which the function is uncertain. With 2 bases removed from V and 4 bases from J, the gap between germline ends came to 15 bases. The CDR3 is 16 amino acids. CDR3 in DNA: TGCGCCAGCAGTCAAGCGGGCGGTCAATGGTACAATGAGCAGTTCTTC. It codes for CASSQAGGQWYNEQFF.

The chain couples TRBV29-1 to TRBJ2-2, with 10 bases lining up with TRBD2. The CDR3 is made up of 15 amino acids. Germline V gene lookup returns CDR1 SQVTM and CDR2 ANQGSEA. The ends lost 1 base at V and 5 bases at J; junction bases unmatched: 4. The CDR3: CSVEGPSGRTGELFF. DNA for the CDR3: TGCAGCGTTGAAGGACCTAGCGGGAGAACCGGGGAGCTGTTTTTT.

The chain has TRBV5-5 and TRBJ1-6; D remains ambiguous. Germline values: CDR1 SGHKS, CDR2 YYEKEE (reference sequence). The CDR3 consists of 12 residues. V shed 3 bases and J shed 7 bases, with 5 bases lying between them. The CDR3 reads CASSSKNSPLHF. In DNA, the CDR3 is TGTGCCAGCAGCTCCAAAAATTCACCCCTCCACTTT.

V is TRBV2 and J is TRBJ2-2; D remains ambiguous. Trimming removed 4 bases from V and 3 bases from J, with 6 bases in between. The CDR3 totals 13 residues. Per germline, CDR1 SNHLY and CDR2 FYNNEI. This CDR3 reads CASSVVDTGELFF. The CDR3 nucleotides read TGTGCCAGCAGTGTAGTGGACACCGGGGAGCTGTTTTTT.

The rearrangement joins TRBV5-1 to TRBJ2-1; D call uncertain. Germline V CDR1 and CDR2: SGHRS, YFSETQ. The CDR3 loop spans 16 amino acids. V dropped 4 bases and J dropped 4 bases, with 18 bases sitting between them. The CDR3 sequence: CASSLSTAPTYNEQFF. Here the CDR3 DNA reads TGCGCCAGCAGCCTATCTACAGCCCCCACATACAATGAGCAGTTCTTC.

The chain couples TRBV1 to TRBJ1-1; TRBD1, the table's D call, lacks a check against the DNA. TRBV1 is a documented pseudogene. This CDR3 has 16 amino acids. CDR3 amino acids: CTSSPHLRQGGTEAFF. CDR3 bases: TGCACCAGCAGCCCCCACCTCCGGCAGGGCGGCACTGAAGCTTTCTTT.

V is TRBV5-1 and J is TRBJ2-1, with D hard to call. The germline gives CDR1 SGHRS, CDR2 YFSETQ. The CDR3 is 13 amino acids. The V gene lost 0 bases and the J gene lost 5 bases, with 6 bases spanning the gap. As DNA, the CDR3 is TGCGCCAGCAGCTTGGAAGCCCACAATGAGCAGTTCTTC. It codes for CASSLEAHNEQFF. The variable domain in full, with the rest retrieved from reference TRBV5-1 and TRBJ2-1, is KAGVTQTPRYLIKTRGQQVTLSCSPISGHRSVSWYQQTPGQGLQFLFEYFSETQRNKGNFPGRFSGRQFSNSRSEMNVSTLELGDSALYLCASSLEAHNEQFFGPGTRLTVL.

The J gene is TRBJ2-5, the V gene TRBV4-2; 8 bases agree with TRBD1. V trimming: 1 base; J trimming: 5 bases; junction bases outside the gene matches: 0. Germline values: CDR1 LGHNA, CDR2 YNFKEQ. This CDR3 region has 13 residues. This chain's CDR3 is CASSQGTGETQYF. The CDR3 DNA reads TGTGCCAGCAGCCAAGGGACAGGGGAGACCCAGTACTTC.

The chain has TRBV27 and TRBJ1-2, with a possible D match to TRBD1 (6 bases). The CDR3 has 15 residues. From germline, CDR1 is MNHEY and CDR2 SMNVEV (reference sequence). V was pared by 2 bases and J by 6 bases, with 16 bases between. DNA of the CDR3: TGTGCCAGCAGTTTACTCATCGGACAGTACCATGGCTACACCTTC. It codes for CASSLLIGQYHGYTF.

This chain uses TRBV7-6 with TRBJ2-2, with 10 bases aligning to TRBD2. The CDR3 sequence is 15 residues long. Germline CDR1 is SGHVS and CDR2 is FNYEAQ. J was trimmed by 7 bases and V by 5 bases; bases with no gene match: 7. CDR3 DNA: TGTGCCAGCAGCATACTAGCGGGATCGATCGGGGAGCTGTTTTTT. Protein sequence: CASSILAGSIGELFF.

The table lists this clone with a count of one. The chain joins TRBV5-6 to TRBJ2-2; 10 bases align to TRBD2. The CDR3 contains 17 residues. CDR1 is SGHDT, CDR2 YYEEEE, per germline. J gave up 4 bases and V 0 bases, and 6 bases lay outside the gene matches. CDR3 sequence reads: CASSLAGTSVFTGELFF. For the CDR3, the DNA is TGTGCCAGCAGCTTGGCCGGGACTAGCGTATTCACCGGGGAGCTGTTTTTT.